The present entry profiles one T cell receptor beta chain with its context. The sample originates from a study of T cells in Graves' hyperthyroidism and ophthalmopathy. The V end was cut by 7 bases, the J end by 2 bases, with 23 bases between. CDR3 length: 16 amino acids. Germline V gene sequence: CDR1 SQVTM, CDR2 ANQGSEA. Regions amplified from RNA transcripts were the TCR beta CDR3 regions. The TCR CDR3 first-round RT-PCR relied on the HTBI primer set. MiXCR was run by TCRdb on the multiplex PCR reads, yielding one entry per CDR3 protein. The table has 75,000 to 100,000 distinct CDR3 sequences, around 50% seen once; the top ten hold roughly 27%.

This receptor was identified in a woman aged 40 to 50 with Graves' hyperthyroidism. This rearrangement joins TRBV29-1 to TRBJ1-2; TRBD1 is a possible D gene (6 bases). Sequencing was done on a sample of blood. The CDR3: CSAPFGAGAGNYGYTF. DNA of the CDR3: TGCAGCGCCCCATTCGGGGCAGGGGCAGGGAACTATGGCTACACCTTC.